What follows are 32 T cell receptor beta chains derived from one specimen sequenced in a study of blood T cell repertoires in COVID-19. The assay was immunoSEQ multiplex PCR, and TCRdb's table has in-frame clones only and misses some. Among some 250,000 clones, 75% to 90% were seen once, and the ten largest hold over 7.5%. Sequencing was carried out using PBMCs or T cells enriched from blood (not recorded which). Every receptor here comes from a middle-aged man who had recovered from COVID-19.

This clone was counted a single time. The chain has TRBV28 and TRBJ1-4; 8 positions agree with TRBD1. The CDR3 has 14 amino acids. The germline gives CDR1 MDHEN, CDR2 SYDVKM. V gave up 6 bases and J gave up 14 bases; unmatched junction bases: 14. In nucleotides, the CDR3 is TGTGCCAGCAGGCGCAGGGGGCAATGGGGGCGGCTGTTTTTT. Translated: CASRRRGQWGRLFF.

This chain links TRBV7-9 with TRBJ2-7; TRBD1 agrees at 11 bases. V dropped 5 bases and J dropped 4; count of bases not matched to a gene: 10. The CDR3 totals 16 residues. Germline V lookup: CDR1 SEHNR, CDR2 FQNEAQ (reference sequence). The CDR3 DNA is TGTGCCAGCAGCCCGAGCCTCGGACAGGGGGCTTACGAGCAGTACTTC. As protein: CASSPSLGQGAYEQYF.

The CDR3 coding sequence is TGTGCCAGTACCGGACTAGCGGGAGAAGAGACCCAGTACTTC. Its translation: CASTGLAGEETQYF. The rearrangement joins TRBV19 to TRBJ2-5, with 13 bases aligning to TRBD2. The CDR3 contains 14 residues. Trimming removed 7 bases from V and 3 bases from J; junction bases left unmatched: 2. Germline assignment: CDR1 LNHDA and CDR2 SQIVND (reference sequence).

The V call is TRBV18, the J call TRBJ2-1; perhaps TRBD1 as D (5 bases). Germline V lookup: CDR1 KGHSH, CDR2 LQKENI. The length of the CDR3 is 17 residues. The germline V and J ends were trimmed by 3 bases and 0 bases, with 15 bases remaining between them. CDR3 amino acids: CASSPLGPLSSYNEQFF. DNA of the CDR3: TGTGCCAGCTCACCCCTGGGGCCCCTGAGCTCCTACAATGAGCAGTTCTTC.

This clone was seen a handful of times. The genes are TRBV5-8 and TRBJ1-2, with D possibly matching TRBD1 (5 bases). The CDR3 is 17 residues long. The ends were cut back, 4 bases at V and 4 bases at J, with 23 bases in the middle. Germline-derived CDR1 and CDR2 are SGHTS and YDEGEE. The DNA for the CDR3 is TGTGCCAGCAGCCTTGATAGGAGAAGGGGAGGCGTCTATGGCTACACCTTC. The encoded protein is CASSLDRRRGGVYGYTF.

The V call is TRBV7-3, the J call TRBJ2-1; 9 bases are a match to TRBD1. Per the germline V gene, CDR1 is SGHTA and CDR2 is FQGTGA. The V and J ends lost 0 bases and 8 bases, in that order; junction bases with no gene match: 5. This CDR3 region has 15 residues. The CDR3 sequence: CASSLTSGQGYEQFF. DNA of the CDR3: TGTGCCAGCAGCTTAACGTCGGGACAGGGATATGAGCAGTTCTTC.

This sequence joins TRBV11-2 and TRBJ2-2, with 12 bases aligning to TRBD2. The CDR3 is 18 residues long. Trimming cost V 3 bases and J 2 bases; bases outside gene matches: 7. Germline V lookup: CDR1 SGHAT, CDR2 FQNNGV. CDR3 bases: TGTGCCAGCAGCTTGTTGACTAGCGGGGGAGCAAACACCGGGGAGCTGTTTTTT. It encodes CASSLLTSGGANTGELFF.

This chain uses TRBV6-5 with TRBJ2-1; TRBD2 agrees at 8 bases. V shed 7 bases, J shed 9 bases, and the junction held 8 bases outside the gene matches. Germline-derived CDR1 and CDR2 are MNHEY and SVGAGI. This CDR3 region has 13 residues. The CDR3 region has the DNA TGTGCCAGCACCGAGGCGGGAGGAGGTGAGCAGTTCTTC. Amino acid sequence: CASTEAGGGEQFF.

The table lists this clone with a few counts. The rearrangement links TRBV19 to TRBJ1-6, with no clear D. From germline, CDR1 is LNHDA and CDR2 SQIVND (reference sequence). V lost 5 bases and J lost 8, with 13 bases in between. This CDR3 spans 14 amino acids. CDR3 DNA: TGTGCCAGTAGTGTTAGTCGGGATCATTCACCCCTCCACTTT. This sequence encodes CASSVSRDHSPLHF.

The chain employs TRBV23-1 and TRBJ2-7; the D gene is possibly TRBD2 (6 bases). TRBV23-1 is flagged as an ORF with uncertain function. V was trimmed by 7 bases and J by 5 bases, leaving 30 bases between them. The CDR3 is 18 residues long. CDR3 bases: TGCGCCAGCATTTCCCGAAAGCAACGCGGGACCCGTCTAAACGAGCAGTACTTC. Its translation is CASISRKQRGTRLNEQYF.

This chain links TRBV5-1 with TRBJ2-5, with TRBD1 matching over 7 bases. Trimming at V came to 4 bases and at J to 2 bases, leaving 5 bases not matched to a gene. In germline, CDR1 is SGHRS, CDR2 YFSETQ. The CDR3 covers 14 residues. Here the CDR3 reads CASSATGIQETQYF. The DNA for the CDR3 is TGCGCCAGCAGCGCGACAGGGATTCAAGAGACCCAGTACTTC.

The CDR3 region is CASSSDPFGTPTTEAFF. CDR3 in DNA: TGTGCCAGCAGCTCCGATCCGTTCGGGACTCCTACTACTGAAGCTTTCTTT. The rearrangement joins TRBV7-9 to TRBJ1-1; possibly TRBD1 for D (5 bases). The CDR3 consists of 17 residues. The germline V and J ends were trimmed by 4 bases and 5 bases, with 23 bases remaining between them. CDR1 SEHNR and CDR2 FQNEAQ come from the germline V gene (reference sequence). Full variable domain (remainder filled in from reference TRBV7-9 and TRBJ1-1): DTGVSQNPRHKITKRGQNVTFRCDPISEHNRLYWYRQTLGQGPEFLTYFQNEAQLEKSRLLSDRFSAERPKGSFSTLEIQRTEQGDSAMYLCASSSDPFGTPTTEAFFGQGTRLTVV.

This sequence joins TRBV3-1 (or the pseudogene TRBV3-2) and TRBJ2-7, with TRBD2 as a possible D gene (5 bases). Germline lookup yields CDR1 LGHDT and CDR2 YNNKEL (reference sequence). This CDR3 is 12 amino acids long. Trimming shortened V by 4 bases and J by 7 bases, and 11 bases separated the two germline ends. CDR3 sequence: CASSLSSGEQYF. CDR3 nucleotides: TGTGCCAGCAGCCTTTCTTCGGGGGAGCAGTACTTC.

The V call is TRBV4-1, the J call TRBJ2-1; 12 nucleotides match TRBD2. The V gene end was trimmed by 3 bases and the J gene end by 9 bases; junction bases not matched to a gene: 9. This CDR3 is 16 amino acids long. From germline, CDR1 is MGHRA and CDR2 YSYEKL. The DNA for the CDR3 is TGCGCCAGCAGCCACCTCTCTAGCGGGGGGGCTCGTGAGCAGTTCTTC. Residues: CASSHLSSGGAREQFF.

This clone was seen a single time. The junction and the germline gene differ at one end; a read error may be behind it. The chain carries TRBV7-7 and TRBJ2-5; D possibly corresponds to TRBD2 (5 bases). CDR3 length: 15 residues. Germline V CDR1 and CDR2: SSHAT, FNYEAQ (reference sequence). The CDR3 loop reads CASSFSTGVGETQYF. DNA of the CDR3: TGTGCTAGCAGCTTCTCTACCGGGGTGGGGGAGACCCAGTACTTC.

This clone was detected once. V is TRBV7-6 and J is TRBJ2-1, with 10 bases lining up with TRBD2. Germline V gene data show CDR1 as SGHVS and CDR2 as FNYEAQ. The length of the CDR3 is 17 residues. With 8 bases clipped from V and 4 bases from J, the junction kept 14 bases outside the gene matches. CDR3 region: CASRRLAGVLGYNEQFF. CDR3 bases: TGTGCCAGCCGAAGGCTAGCGGGAGTATTGGGGTACAATGAGCAGTTCTTC.

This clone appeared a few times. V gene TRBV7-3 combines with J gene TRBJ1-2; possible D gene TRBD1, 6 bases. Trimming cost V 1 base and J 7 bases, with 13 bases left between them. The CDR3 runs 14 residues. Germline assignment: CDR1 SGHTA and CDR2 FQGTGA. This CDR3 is CASSLSPGVGGYTF. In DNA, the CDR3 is TGTGCCAGCAGCTTAAGTCCAGGGGTGGGTGGCTACACCTTC.

The CDR3 spells CASSLARGPGTGELFF. CDR3 DNA: TGTGCCAGCAGCTTAGCCAGGGGGCCGGGCACCGGGGAGCTGTTTTTT. The rearrangement links TRBV7-2 to TRBJ2-2, with 8 positions matching TRBD1. V trimming: 0 bases; J trimming: 4 bases; junction bases outside the gene matches: 4. This CDR3 comprises 16 residues. Per the germline V gene, CDR1 is SGHTA and CDR2 is FQGNSA.

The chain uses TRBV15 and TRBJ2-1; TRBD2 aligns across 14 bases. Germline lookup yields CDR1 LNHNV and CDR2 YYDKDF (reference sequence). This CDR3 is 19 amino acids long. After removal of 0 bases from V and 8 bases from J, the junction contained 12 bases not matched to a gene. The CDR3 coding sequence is TGTGCCACCAGCAGAGATTGGGTGACTAGCGGGAGGGCATCGTATGAGCAGTTCTTC. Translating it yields CATSRDWVTSGRASYEQFF. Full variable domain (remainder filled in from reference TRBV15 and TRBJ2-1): DAMVIQNPRYQVTQFGKPVTLSCSQTLNHNVMYWYQQKSSQAPKLLFHYYDKDFNNEADTPDNFQSRRPNTSFCFLDIRSPGLGDTAMYLCATSRDWVTSGRASYEQFFGPGTRLTVL.

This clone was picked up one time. The CDR3 DNA reads as TGTGCCAGCAGCCAAACCGGACTGGGCAATGAGCAGTTCTTC. Its protein is CASSQTGLGNEQFF. The chain carries TRBV3-1 (or the pseudogene TRBV3-2) and TRBJ2-1, with a tentative D call TRBD2 (5 bases). Germline CDR1 reads LGHDT; CDR2 reads YNNKEL (reference sequence). The CDR3 runs to 14 residues. With 2 bases removed from V and 6 bases from J, the gap between germline ends came to 11 bases.

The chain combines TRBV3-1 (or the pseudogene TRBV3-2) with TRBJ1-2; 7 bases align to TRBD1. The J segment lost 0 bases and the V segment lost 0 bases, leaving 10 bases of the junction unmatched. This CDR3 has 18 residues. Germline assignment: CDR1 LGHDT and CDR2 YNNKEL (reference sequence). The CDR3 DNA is TGTGCCAGCAGCCAAGAGATGACGGGACAGACAGCTAACTATGGCTACACCTTC. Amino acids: CASSQEMTGQTANYGYTF.

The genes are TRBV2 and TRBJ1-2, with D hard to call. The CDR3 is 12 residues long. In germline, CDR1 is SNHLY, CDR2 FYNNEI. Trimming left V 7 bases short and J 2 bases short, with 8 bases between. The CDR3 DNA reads TGTGCCAGCATCCCCCAAAACTATGGCTACACCTTC. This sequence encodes CASIPQNYGYTF.

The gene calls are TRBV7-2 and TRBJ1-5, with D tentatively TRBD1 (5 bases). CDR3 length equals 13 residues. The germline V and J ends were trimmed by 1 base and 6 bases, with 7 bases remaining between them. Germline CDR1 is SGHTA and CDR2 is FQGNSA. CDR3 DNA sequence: TGTGCCAGCAGCTTAGGGGGCAGTCAGCCCCAGCATTTT. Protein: CASSLGGSQPQHF.

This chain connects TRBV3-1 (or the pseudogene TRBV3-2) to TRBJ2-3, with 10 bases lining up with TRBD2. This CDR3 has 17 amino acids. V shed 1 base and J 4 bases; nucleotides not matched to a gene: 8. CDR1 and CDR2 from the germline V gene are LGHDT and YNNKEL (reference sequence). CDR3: CASSQVLAGELPDTQYF. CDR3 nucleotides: TGTGCCAGCAGCCAAGTCCTAGCGGGAGAGCTTCCAGATACGCAGTATTTT.

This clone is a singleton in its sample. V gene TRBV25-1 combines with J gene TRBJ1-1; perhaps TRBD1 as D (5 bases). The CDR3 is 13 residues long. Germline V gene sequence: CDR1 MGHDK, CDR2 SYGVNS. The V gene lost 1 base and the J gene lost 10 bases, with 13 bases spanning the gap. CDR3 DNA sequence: TGTGCCAGCAGTGAATCGCCACCAGGGCCAGCTTTCTTT. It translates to CASSESPPGPAFF.

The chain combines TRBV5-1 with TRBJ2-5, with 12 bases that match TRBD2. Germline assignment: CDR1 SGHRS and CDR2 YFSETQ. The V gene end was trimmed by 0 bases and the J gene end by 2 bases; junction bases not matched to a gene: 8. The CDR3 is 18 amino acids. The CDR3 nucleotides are TGCGCCAGCAGCTTGGATACTAGCGGGAGGAGAGTTCAAGAGACCCAGTACTTC. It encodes CASSLDTSGRRVQETQYF.

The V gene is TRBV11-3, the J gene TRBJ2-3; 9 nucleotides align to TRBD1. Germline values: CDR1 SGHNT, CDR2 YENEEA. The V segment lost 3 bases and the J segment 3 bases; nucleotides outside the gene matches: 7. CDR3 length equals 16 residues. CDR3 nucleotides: TGTGCCAGCAGCTTCGGGACAGGGACGTTTACAGATACGCAGTATTTT. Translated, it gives CASSFGTGTFTDTQYF.

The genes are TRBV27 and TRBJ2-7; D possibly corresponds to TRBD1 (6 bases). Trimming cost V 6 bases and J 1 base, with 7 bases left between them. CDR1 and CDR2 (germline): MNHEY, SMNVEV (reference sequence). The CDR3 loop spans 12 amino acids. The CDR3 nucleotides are TGTGCCAGCAGACAGGGATCCTACGAGCAGTACTTC. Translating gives CASRQGSYEQYF.

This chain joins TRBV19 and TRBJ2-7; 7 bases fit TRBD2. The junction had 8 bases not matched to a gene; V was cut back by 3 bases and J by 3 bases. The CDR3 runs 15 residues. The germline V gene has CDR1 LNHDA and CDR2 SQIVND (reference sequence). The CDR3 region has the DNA TGTGCCAGTAGTATTGGACTAGGTAGTCGCTACGAGCAGTACTTC. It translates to CASSIGLGSRYEQYF.

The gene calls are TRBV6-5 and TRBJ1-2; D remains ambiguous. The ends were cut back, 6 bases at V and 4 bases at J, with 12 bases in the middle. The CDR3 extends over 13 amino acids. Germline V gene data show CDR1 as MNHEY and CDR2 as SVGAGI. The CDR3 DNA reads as TGTGCCAGCAGCCTACACGAGGGCTATGGCTACACCTTC. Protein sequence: CASSLHEGYGYTF.

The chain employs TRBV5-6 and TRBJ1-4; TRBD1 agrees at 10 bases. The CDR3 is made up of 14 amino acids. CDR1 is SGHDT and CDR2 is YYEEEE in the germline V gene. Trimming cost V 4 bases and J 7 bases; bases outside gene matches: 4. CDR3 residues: CASSGTGAGEKLFF. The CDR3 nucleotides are TGTGCCAGCAGCGGGACAGGGGCGGGTGAAAAACTGTTTTTT.

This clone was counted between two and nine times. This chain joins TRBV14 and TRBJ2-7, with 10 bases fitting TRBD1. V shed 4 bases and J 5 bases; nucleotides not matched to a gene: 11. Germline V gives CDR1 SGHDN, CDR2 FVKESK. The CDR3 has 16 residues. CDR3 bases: TGTGCCAGCAGCCGCGCCATAGGGACAGGGGTCAACGAGCAGTACTTC. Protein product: CASSRAIGTGVNEQYF. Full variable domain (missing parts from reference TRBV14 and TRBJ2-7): EAGVTQFPSHSVIEKGQTVTLRCDPISGHDNLYWYRRVMGKEIKFLLHFVKESKQDESGMPNNRFLAERTGGTYSTLKVQPAELEDSGVYFCASSRAIGTGVNEQYFGPGTRLTVT.